Below are 5 T cell receptor beta chains sequenced from a single sample in a study of blood T cell repertoires in COVID-19. Measured with immunoSEQ multiplex PCR; TCRdb has only the in-frame clones, and not every one. Of almost 250,000 clones in the sample, roughly 86% were seen once. The sequencing sample was made of PBMCs or T cells enriched from blood (not recorded which). These receptors were taken from a woman aged 45-65 years who had recovered from COVID-19.

This clone appeared once. The chain recombines TRBV7-2 with TRBJ2-1; TRBD2 aligns across 10 bases. CDR1 is SGHTA and CDR2 is FQGNSA in the germline V gene. V lost 8 bases and J lost 4; bases outside the gene matches: 8. This CDR3 has 15 residues. The chain's CDR3 is CASQAGGSFYNEQFF. CDR3 coding DNA: TGTGCCAGCCAAGCGGGAGGGTCCTTTTACAATGAGCAGTTCTTC.

V and J are TRBV18 and TRBJ1-2, with D unresolved. Germline-derived CDR1 and CDR2 are KGHSH and LQKENI. The V gene lost 5 bases and the J gene lost 11 bases, with 18 bases spanning the gap. The CDR3 has 13 residues. In nucleotides, the CDR3 is TGTGCCAGCTCAGAACCCGTTGAACAGACATACACCTTC. Translated: CASSEPVEQTYTF.

This chain links TRBV5-3 with TRBJ2-5, with D possibly being TRBD2 (6 bases). TRBV5-3 is assigned to the ORF class and has an uncertain function. CDR3 length equals 16 residues. Trimming shortened V by 3 bases and J by 2 bases, and 17 bases separated the two germline ends. In DNA form, the CDR3 reads TGTGCCAGAAGCTACGGGTTTAGGGCGGGGCAAGAGACCCAGTACTTC. It specifies CARSYGFRAGQETQYF.

There are a few counts of this clone. The V and J genes are TRBV5-1 and TRBJ2-3, with D tentatively TRBD2 (6 bases). The CDR3 spans 14 residues. Germline V gives CDR1 SGHRS, CDR2 YFSETQ. The V gene lost 5 bases and the J gene lost 3 bases, with 13 bases spanning the gap. As DNA, the CDR3 is TGCGCCAGCAGGGAGGCGGGAAGTACAGATACGCAGTATTTT. Protein: CASREAGSTDTQYF.

The V call is TRBV2, the J call TRBJ1-2; 11 bases agree with TRBD1. With 3 bases clipped from V and 3 bases from J, the junction kept 3 bases outside the gene matches. The germline V gene has CDR1 SNHLY and CDR2 FYNNEI. CDR3 length equals 15 residues. The CDR3 DNA reads as TGTGCCAGCAGTGAGCGGACAGGGGGCCACTATGGCTACACCTTC. This gives the protein CASSERTGGHYGYTF.